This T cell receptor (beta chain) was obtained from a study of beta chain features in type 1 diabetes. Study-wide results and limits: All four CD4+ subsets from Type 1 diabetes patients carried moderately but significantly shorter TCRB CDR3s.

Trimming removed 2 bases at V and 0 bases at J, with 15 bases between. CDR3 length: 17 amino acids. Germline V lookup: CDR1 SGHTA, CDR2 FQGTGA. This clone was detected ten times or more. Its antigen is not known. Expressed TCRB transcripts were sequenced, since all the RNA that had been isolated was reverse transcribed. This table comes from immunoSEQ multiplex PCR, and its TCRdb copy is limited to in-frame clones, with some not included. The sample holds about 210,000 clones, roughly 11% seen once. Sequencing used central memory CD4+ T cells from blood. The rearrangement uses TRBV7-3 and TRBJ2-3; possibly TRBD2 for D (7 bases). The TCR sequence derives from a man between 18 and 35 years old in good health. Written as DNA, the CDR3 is TGTGCCAGCAGCTTAGCGGGGGCGCGGGGTAGCACAGATACGCAGTATTTT. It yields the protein CASSLAGARGSTDTQYF.